The entry below gives a single T cell receptor beta chain sequence along with its context. Its target antigen remains unknown. It has no much larger one-base neighbor in the sample; base qualities were not kept. The data stem from a study of cytomegalovirus exposure and HLA in healthy donors (dated 2017 in TCRdb). Study-wide context: An earlier analysis of roughly 570 of the donors reported 250 to 300 Gb of sequence data and around 120 million unique TCR beta sequences obtained from approximately 180 million T cells. The number of donors typed differed by locus, with about 620-630 for A, B, C, DRB1 and DQB1, around 560 for DQA1, under 610 for DPA1, and around 460 for DPB1. To predict cytomegalovirus infection status, the study combined high-throughput TCR immunosequencing, statistical association of individual TCRs with disease status, and machine learning. Alongside the repertoire data, information on donor age, sex, ethnicity and CMV serostatus was compiled. To study patterns of TCR occurrence, a later analysis re-analyzed previously published TCR beta repertoires from 650 to 750 donors and added high-resolution HLA genotyping. The study used immunosequencing to profile the T cell repertoires of approximately 650 subjects and linked those repertoires to cytomegalovirus serostatus. A later genetic analysis took genome-wide SNP genotypes for about three fifths of the roughly 700 donors and used that subset as a discovery cohort. Class I and class II HLA loci were covered by the typing at four-digit resolution. In addition to the first cohort of roughly 700 subjects, a separate validation cohort of 120 different subjects was used. An early release that covered approximately 600 HLA-typed donors contained approximately 300 gigabases of sequencing data and around 85 million unique TCR sequences. The study aimed to test whether signatures of past pathogen exposure could be identified by cataloging public T cell receptors. Every discovery cohort repertoire had been produced on one sequencing platform. Among roughly 400 genotyped donors of the cohort, an average of around 250,000 unique TCR beta nucleotide sequences was sequenced per donor, of which about 19% were non-productive. Because of strong linkage in the cohort, four to six DR-DQ haplotypes were treated as single units for association and clustering. An earlier analysis of around 580 of the donors used high-throughput TCR beta sequencing to judge whether each TCR beta V gene segment behaved as functional or pseudogenic. Rather than using new phenotypic data, the later analysis identified candidate immune exposures from TCR beta sequences and from how often those sequences occurred across donors. Of the roughly 390 genotyped donors, approximately 82% fell in the genetic ancestry cluster associated with self-reported Caucasian donors.

Library generation was performed with the immunoSEQ multiplex PCR assay. A mixture of 60 forward primers for TCR Vbeta segments and 13 reverse primers for TCR Jbeta segments was used in the multiplex PCR. Amplification of the CDR3 region of rearranged TCR beta genes was performed with a multiplex PCR assay on genomic DNA. Amplified TCR beta libraries were sequenced as 87-base-pair reads on the Illumina HiSeq System. Regarding the original processing steps: A later analysis tallied 75 million to 95 million unique TCR beta chains across the 600 to 700 repertoires, and some 10 million of those chains were shared by two or more donors. Raw reads were error-corrected and collapsed into unique sequences by a nearest-neighbor algorithm in which closely related sequences were merged to remove PCR and sequencing errors. CDR3 sequences were aligned to IMGT reference sequences to assign V, D and J gene segments. Each retained sequence needed at least a six-nucleotide match to both a V gene segment and a J gene segment. Rearrangements were called productive when the CDR3 lacked stop codons and stayed in frame with V and J; all others were non-productive. Following IMGT convention, CDR3 was defined as the stretch from the second conserved V-encoded cysteine to the conserved J-encoded phenylalanine. In an earlier analysis of around 570 of the donors, sequences lacking an unambiguous match to a single V gene segment were excluded. In an earlier analysis of almost 600 of the donors, a V segment was called functional when productive rearrangements were above 56.7%, and segregating when the standard deviation between donors exceeded 5%. To diagnose cytomegalovirus status from the catalog of TCR beta chain sequences, a statistical classification framework was built. In a later analysis, V and J genes were assigned by comparing TCR nucleotide sequences against IMGT/GENE-DB human TR gene sequences. Using the TCRdist pipeline, a later analysis assigned CDR3 sequences along with most-parsimonious VDJ recombination scenarios. In a later analysis, every TCR beta chain was defined by the combination of its CDR3 amino acid sequence and its V-gene family, and reads without a unique V-gene family were dropped. As a way to deal with suspected cross-contamination and a sequencing artifact, a later analysis dropped over 550 nucleotide sequences that were highly shared and had low generation probability. For each public chain, a later analysis derived a clonal expansion index from normalized ranks of inferred template counts within each repertoire. In a later analysis, generation probabilities were computed using a VDJ recombination model fitted to out-of-frame rearrangements, and the results were checked against IGoR. Hypergeometric tests were used in a later analysis to score TCR-TCR, TCR-HLA and TCR-CMV co-occurrence, with a repertoire-size bias correction applied to the TCR pairs. In a later analysis, false discovery rates were estimated by permuting HLA or CMV assignments 20 times. A later analysis grouped co-occurring TCRs with DBSCAN, adding TCRdist sequence similarity when clustering within HLA-allele-positive subsets. For co-occurrence clustering, repertoires with fewer than 30,000 or more than 120,000 public chains were excluded, along with roughly five repertoires with anomalous nucleotide sharing. Entries here come from immuneACCESS through TCRdb and include only in-frame sequences with V and J called. Some clones fail to appear in such tables; in the studies checked, an unresolved V gene covers under half of the shortfall, and the cause of the remainder is unknown. D and trimming were read from the DNA, whereas the V and J calls and clone size are those reported in that table. Here the sample has about 120,000 clones; around 81% occur a single time. Of the sample, roughly 2.4% falls within the top ten clones.

The CDR1 and CDR2 encoded by the germline V gene are SGDLS and YYNGEE. Measured from the cysteine to the phenylalanine, the CDR3 is 17 residues long. Only CDR3 DNA is held: 51 bases, read in frame from base 1. The V end gives up 2 bases and the J end 3 bases, leaving 6 bases in the junction not matched to a gene. The cohort was made up of roughly 670 healthy bone marrow donors. Cohort members were all nominally healthy when sampled, although unrecorded immune exposures were likely present. The donor tested CMV seronegative, placing the donor among the 350 to 400 seronegative members of the cohort. A peripheral blood sample was provided by each donor, and peripheral blood mononuclear cells were used for TCR beta sequencing. The Qiagen DNeasy Blood Extraction Kit was used to extract genomic DNA from the blood cell samples. What the research found in general, with its limitations: In vitro tests confirmed that a few of the cytomegalovirus-associated TCR beta chains recognize cytomegalovirus antigens. The cohort was sequenced for TCR beta chains only, and without alpha or paired-chain data the features that could be detected were limited. A later analysis associated 15,000 or so TCR beta sequences with specific HLA alleles at a false discovery rate of 0.05. HLA typing was unavailable for some donors at each locus, so association tests used only the typed subset. In the study, around 160 TCR beta chains were listed as associated with cytomegalovirus. The classifier was reported to diagnose cytomegalovirus status with high specificity and sensitivity in both the original and validation cohorts. Some IMGT-functional V segments, including TRBV6-2 and TRBV6-3, could not be told apart with the 87-base-pair reads, so those segments were excluded. A cluster of highly shared sequence variants was judged likely to represent a technical artifact of the sequencing pipeline. A further reported finding was that TCR beta sequences accurately predicted the HLA-A and HLA-B alleles for most subjects in the first cohort. Strong co-occurrence of HLA alleles, especially DR and DQ, made assigning TCR associations to individual alleles difficult. Because counts were too low, about 15 rarely observed V segments, including chromosome 9 orphons, were left out of the earlier analysis of 500 to 750 of the donors. In an earlier analysis of some 550 of the donors, most TCR beta V segments were observed in productive rearrangements about 87% or about 30% of the time, broadly matching IMGT annotations. Correlated functional status among segregating V segments might be attributable to linkage disequilibrium, but an unknown experimental factor could not be ruled out. A later analysis found that most CMV-associated TCR beta chains appeared HLA-restricted, with HLA associations seemingly driven largely by CMV exposure. Most TCR sequences were seen in very few donors, while some public TCRs were found in many individuals. CMV serostatus was the only immune exposure information available for the cohort. A later analysis found that TCR association rates varied across HLA loci, with DRB1 alleles showing the most associated TCRs and HLA-C alleles the fewest. The authors suggested that the approach could potentially be generalized to other disease states and immunological phenotypes. A later analysis found that HLA-associated TCR beta chains were more clonally expanded and had lower generation probabilities than equally common non-associated chains. A later genetic analysis reported fewer N-insertions in productive TCRs among donors in an Asian-associated ancestry cluster than the roughly 700-donor mean. The presence/absence analyses assumed that sequencing depth was roughly uniform across donors, and that assumption may not be true. In a later genetic analysis, a missense DCLRE1C variant was associated with V-gene and J-gene trimming of TCR beta chains, and the association was replicated in an independent cohort. A later analysis reported that several top co-occurrence clusters appeared linked to parvovirus B19, influenza, CMV and Epstein-Barr virus.

Recombination joined TRBV9 with TRBJ2-5; 14 bases in the junction line up with TRBD2. This receptor was identified in a woman in her forties in good health and CMV-seronegative. Material for sequencing was PBMCs. The CDR3 here reads CASSVGLAGASEETQYF. The sequenced DNA: TGTGCCAGCAGCGTGGGACTAGCGGGGGCCTCGGAAGAGACCCAGTACTTC. Reference TRBV9 and TRBJ2-5 proteins supply the regions before and after the CDR3; the full variable domain is: DSGVTQTPKHLITATGQRVTLRCSPRSGDLSVYWYQQSLDQGLQFLIQYYNGEERAKGNILERFSAQQFPDLHSELNLSSLELGDSALYFCASSVGLAGASEETQYFGPGTRLLVL.